Reported below is one T cell receptor (beta chain). Clones were read by immunoSEQ multiplex PCR, and TCRdb kept only the in-frame ones, dropping some. This repertoire shows roughly 280,000 clones, over 85% found once; its top ten account for about 2%. The data derive from a study of blood T cell repertoires in COVID-19. As for the study in general: Samples of COVID-19 (acute and convalescent) were obtained from the United States, Italy and Spain.

The CDR3 is made up of 22 amino acids. The chain has TRBV21-1 and TRBJ1-6; TRBD1 is the table's D call, not checked against the DNA. TRBV21-1 corresponds to a pseudogene. Sequencing was carried out using PBMCs or T cells enriched from blood (not recorded which). This receptor was taken from a woman aged 55-69 years who had recovered from COVID-19. The CDR3 DNA sequence: TGTGCCAGCAGCAATTGGACAGGGATGATCGAGTCTTCTAAGTACGGCAGTTCACCCCTCCACTTT. It yields the protein CASSNWTGMIESSKYGSSPLHF.